The clone carrying this TCR beta chain was recorded once. The sample originates from a study of blood T cell repertoires in COVID-19. Study details: Acute-phase and convalescent COVID-19 samples originated in the United States, Italy and Spain.

In the source study's methods: Cell counts per sample came from amplifying reference gene primers. Using immunoSEQ multiplex PCR, the repertoire was profiled, and TCRdb retains in-frame clones only, with some absent. The D gene and trimming were derived from the DNA, and the V and J assignments and clone size from that table. The sample records around 53,000 clones, around 76% being singletons. This CDR3 contains 13 residues. V lost 2 bases, J lost 6 bases, and 10 bases lay in between. The sequenced material came from peripheral blood. J is TRBJ1-2 and V is TRBV12-3 or TRBV12-4, with D possibly TRBD1 on 5 matching bases. The source of this sequence is a man aged 50 or older with active or convalescent COVID-19. The CDR3 coding sequence is TGTGCCAGCAGTTTACTCAGGGAAAATGGCTACACCTTC. It yields the protein CASSLLRENGYTF.